One T cell receptor (beta chain) is described in this entry. The antigen is unknown. The record originates from a study of T cell repertoires in cytomegalovirus infection. Study summary: As its CMV epitopes, the study selected recently identified HLA-C-restricted and well-studied HLA-B-restricted targets. Indications of both CMV infection and matching HLA type were provided by public TCR beta signatures.

Germline CDR1 reads MNHEY; CDR2 reads SMNVEV (reference sequence). The CDR3 has 17 residues. The V and J ends lost 0 bases and 4 bases, in that order; junction bases with no gene match: 10. Findings of the study overall: Identification of carriers of CMV plus the relevant HLA was performed using cumulative public TCR beta family frequency. In two of eight donors, the top clonotype was HLA-C-restricted CMV-specific.

TCRdb fed the reads into MiXCR, producing one record per CDR3 protein. Found here are about 770,000 distinct CDR3 sequences, almost 30% of them singletons; the top ten hold approximately 14%. Sequencing used cultured CD8+ T cells from PBMCs, obtained from culture after CMV antigen stimulation. The chain is built from TRBV27 and TRBJ2-3; 7 bases agree with TRBD2. The sequence was collected from a human donor in good health (CMV status not recorded). Some clones in this sample may be carry-over from other donors' samples. The chain's CDR3 is CASSLSFPSGQADTQYF. The CDR3 nucleotides are TGTGCCAGCAGTTTATCGTTCCCTAGCGGTCAGGCAGATACGCAGTATTTT.